The 18 T cell receptor beta chains below come from one sample, sequenced in a study of control samples from healthy donors and cancer patients. This table comes from immunoSEQ multiplex PCR, and its TCRdb copy is limited to in-frame clones, with some not included. This table holds 100,000 to 150,000 clones, 85% to 95% found once. The sample comprised PBMCs. All receptors come from a man older than 75 with head and neck cancer.

This chain joins TRBV28 and TRBJ1-6, with D hard to call. The germline CDR1 and CDR2 sequences are MDHEN and SYDVKM. Trimming shortened V by 3 bases and J by 0 bases, and 6 bases separated the two germline ends. The CDR3 is made up of 15 amino acids. The CDR3 loop reads CASSFQSSYNSPLHF. Here the CDR3 DNA reads TGTGCCAGCAGTTTTCAGAGCTCCTATAATTCACCCCTCCACTTT.

The genes are TRBV2 and TRBJ1-5; D unclear. CDR3 length equals 13 residues. Per the germline V gene, CDR1 is SNHLY and CDR2 is FYNNEI. V was cut by 3 bases and J by 5 bases, with 8 bases left in between. The DNA for the CDR3 is TGTGCCAGCAGTGATGAGTCCGATCAGCCCCAGCATTTT. It specifies CASSDESDQPQHF.

The chain links TRBV18 to TRBJ1-1; no clear D. The CDR3 sequence is 15 residues long. Trimming took 1 base from V and 1 from J, leaving 10 bases between them. Per germline, CDR1 KGHSH and CDR2 LQKENI. CDR3 sequence (DNA): TGTGCCAGCTCACCACTAGAGGGTAGGAACACTGAAGCTTTCTTT. Its protein is CASSPLEGRNTEAFF.

V is TRBV5-1 and J is TRBJ2-7; 10 bases match TRBD2. Germline V gene lookup returns CDR1 SGHRS and CDR2 YFSETQ. V lost 4 bases, J lost 2 bases, and 6 bases stayed unmatched. This CDR3 region has 15 residues. As DNA, the CDR3 is TGCGCCAGCAGCCAGCTAGCGGGGGATACCTACGAGCAGTACTTC. Residues: CASSQLAGDTYEQYF.

The V call is TRBV9, the J call TRBJ2-2, with D maybe TRBD1 (6 bases). V lost 4 bases, J lost 2 bases, and 15 bases lay in between. The germline V gene has CDR1 SGDLS and CDR2 YYNGEE. The CDR3 has 16 amino acids. CDR3 loop: CASSFTGTTNTGELFF. For the CDR3, the DNA is TGTGCCAGCAGCTTCACCGGGACAACCAACACCGGGGAGCTGTTTTTT.

The V gene is TRBV3-1 (or the pseudogene TRBV3-2), the J gene TRBJ1-5; D uncertain. The CDR3 has 14 amino acids. V was clipped by 4 bases and J by 4 bases, with 11 bases between them. Germline CDR1 and CDR2: LGHDT and YNNKEL (reference sequence). The CDR3 reads CASSRNQLNQPQHF. DNA of the CDR3: TGTGCCAGCAGCCGGAATCAACTAAATCAGCCCCAGCATTTT.

The V gene is TRBV5-1, the J gene TRBJ2-7; 9 positions agree with TRBD1. Germline V gene data show CDR1 as SGHRS and CDR2 as YFSETQ. This CDR3 has 16 amino acids. J lost 2 bases, V lost 2 bases, and 8 bases had no gene match. The CDR3 DNA reads as TGCGCCAGCAGCTTTTCACCCGGGACAGGGACCTACGAGCAGTACTTC. Translation: CASSFSPGTGTYEQYF.

The chain combines TRBV20-1 with TRBJ1-1; maybe TRBD1 (6 bases). Germline CDR1 is DFQATT and CDR2 is SNEGSKA (reference sequence). Trimming cost V 5 bases and J 5 bases, with 9 bases left between them. The CDR3 sequence is 11 residues long. CDR3 region: CSASGVTEAFF. The CDR3 DNA is TGCAGTGCTTCAGGGGTAACTGAAGCTTTCTTT.

This clone was counted between two and nine times. The CDR3 sequence: CASTFSGGNTGELFF. The CDR3 coding sequence is TGTGCCAGTACCTTTAGCGGGGGGAACACCGGGGAGCTGTTTTTT. The chain combines TRBV19 with TRBJ2-2; 9 positions match TRBD2. The V segment lost 7 bases and the J segment 1 base; nucleotides outside the gene matches: 4. This CDR3 is built from 15 residues. The germline V gene encodes CDR1 LNHDA and CDR2 SQIVND (reference sequence).

DNA of the CDR3: TGTGCCACCAGCAGAGATTTTTCGACCAATGAGCAGTTCTTC. This sequence encodes CATSRDFSTNEQFF. The J gene is TRBJ2-1, the V gene TRBV15; no clear D. V dropped 0 bases and J dropped 6 bases, with 9 bases sitting between them. CDR3 length: 14 residues. Per the germline V gene, CDR1 is LNHNV and CDR2 is YYDKDF (reference sequence).

The V gene is TRBV5-4, the J gene TRBJ2-7, with a weak D call TRBD2 (7 bases). The CDR3 contains 13 residues. Deletions cut 0 bases from V and 5 bases from J, with 9 bases between. Germline V lookup: CDR1 SGHNT, CDR2 YYREEE (reference sequence). The CDR3 here is CASSLGGGDEQYF. For the CDR3, the DNA is TGTGCCAGCAGCTTGGGCGGGGGCGACGAGCAGTACTTC.

V and J are TRBV7-8 and TRBJ2-2; D is undetermined. The CDR3 totals 16 residues. CDR1 SGHVS and CDR2 FQNEAQ come from the germline V gene. Trimming removed 4 bases at V and 6 bases at J, with 18 bases between. CDR3 amino acids: CASSYAPSPPPGELFF. CDR3 sequence (DNA): TGTGCCAGCAGCTATGCCCCGAGTCCGCCGCCCGGGGAGCTGTTTTTT.

V is TRBV5-1 and J is TRBJ1-1; TRBD1 is a possible D gene (5 bases). The CDR3 loop spans 14 amino acids. Trimming removed 4 bases at V and 2 bases at J, with 12 bases between. Germline CDR1 and CDR2: SGHRS and YFSETQ. The CDR3 sequence: CASSPPGTNTEAFF. The CDR3 DNA follows: TGCGCCAGCAGCCCCCCGGGGACTAACACTGAAGCTTTCTTT.

The V gene is TRBV27, the J gene TRBJ2-5; 7 positions match TRBD2. Looked up from germline, CDR1 is MNHEY and CDR2 is SMNVEV (reference sequence). The CDR3 spans 13 residues. V lost 6 bases, J lost 7 bases, and 8 bases stayed unmatched. CDR3 protein: CASRKTSVGTQYF. As DNA, the CDR3 is TGTGCCAGCAGGAAAACTAGCGTGGGGACCCAGTACTTC.

This chain uses TRBV9 with TRBJ1-1; D call uncertain. Germline V gene data show CDR1 as SGDLS and CDR2 as YYNGEE. The length of the CDR3 is 16 residues. Trimming removed 4 bases from V and 0 bases from J, with 16 bases in between. The DNA for the CDR3 is TGTGCCAGCAGCCCGGGTGTCGGACTAATGAACACTGAAGCTTTCTTT. Protein product: CASSPGVGLMNTEAFF.

The chain couples TRBV27 to TRBJ2-1; the D call may be TRBD1 or TRBD2 (5 bases each). Trimming removed 6 bases at V and 7 bases at J, with 7 bases between. This CDR3 contains 11 residues. Germline V CDR1 and CDR2: MNHEY, SMNVEV (reference sequence). CDR3 in amino acids: CASSWGNEQFF. The CDR3 DNA is TGTGCCAGCAGCTGGGGGAATGAGCAGTTCTTC.

The chain recombines TRBV4-1 with TRBJ1-1; a possible D gene is TRBD1 (6 bases). The CDR3 length is 18 residues. V lost 6 bases to trimming and J lost 4 bases, with 27 bases between them. Germline V gene sequence: CDR1 MGHRA, CDR2 YSYEKL. The CDR3 is CASRHYRRTVPRGTEAFF. The CDR3 nucleotides are TGCGCCAGCAGACACTATAGGCGGACAGTTCCGAGGGGCACTGAAGCTTTCTTT.

This sequence joins TRBV27 and TRBJ2-4; either TRBD1 or TRBD2 may supply D (6 bases each). V lost 5 bases to trimming and J lost 0 bases, with 20 bases between them. Germline loops: CDR1 MNHEY, CDR2 SMNVEV (reference sequence). The CDR3 covers 18 residues. CDR3 residues: CASSPRGEAILAKNIQYF. The CDR3, as DNA: TGTGCCAGCAGTCCAAGGGGGGAAGCAATACTAGCCAAAAACATTCAGTACTTC.